The 20 T cell receptor beta chains below were found in one sample sequenced in a study of T-cell memory formation after mild COVID-19. TCRdb used MiXCR to reprocess the 5' RACE reads, holding one entry per CDR3 protein. The sample lists a few hundred thousand distinct CDR3 sequences, over 11% occurring once. The sequenced sample consisted of PBMCs or a T cell subset sorted from them (not recorded which). These receptor sequences come from a man aged 18 to 35 who had mild COVID-19 (a few samples of this study predate the infection). Cell type and time point are not known.

The rearrangement joins TRBV4-1 to TRBJ1-5; D is undetermined. The V gene lost 4 bases and the J gene lost 2 bases, with 15 bases spanning the gap. CDR3 size: 16 residues. CDR1 MGHRA and CDR2 YSYEKL come from the germline V gene. The CDR3 sequence: CASSPRVSQGNQPQHF. CDR3 sequence (DNA): TGCGCCAGCAGCCCACGAGTCAGCCAGGGCAATCAGCCCCAGCATTTT.

This chain's CDR3 is CASSPIRATNEKLFF. The CDR3 nucleotides are TGTGCCAGCAGTCCTATTAGAGCAACTAATGAAAAACTGTTTTTT. This chain joins TRBV28 and TRBJ1-4; D is unclear. Deletions cut 5 bases from V and 0 bases from J, with 10 bases between. This CDR3 has 15 residues. Germline loops: CDR1 MDHEN, CDR2 SYDVKM.

This clonotype was recorded a few times. J is TRBJ2-7 and V is TRBV24-1; 7 bases map to TRBD1. V shed 4 bases, J shed 2 bases, and the junction held 7 bases outside the gene matches. Germline CDR1 reads KGHDR; CDR2 reads SFDVKD. The CDR3 spans 15 residues. CDR3 protein: CATSDPRQGAYEQYF. As DNA, the CDR3 is TGTGCCACCAGTGACCCTCGACAGGGAGCCTACGAGCAGTACTTC.

The CDR3 nucleotides are TGTGCCAGCAGCCGACAGGGGGGGAATGAAGCTTTCTTT. Protein: CASSRQGGNEAFF. The J gene is TRBJ1-1, the V gene TRBV7-3, with 9 bases identical to TRBD1. V shed 5 bases and J 7 bases; nucleotides not matched to a gene: 5. This CDR3 has 13 amino acids. Germline lookup yields CDR1 SGHTA and CDR2 FQGTGA.

V gene TRBV7-9 combines with J gene TRBJ2-1; the D is unclear. Germline-derived CDR1 and CDR2 are SEHNR and FQNEAQ (reference sequence). The germline V and J ends were trimmed by 4 bases and 10 bases, with 5 bases remaining between them. The CDR3 is 10 residues long. The CDR3 here is CASSSQEQFF. CDR3 coding DNA: TGTGCCAGCAGCTCCCAAGAGCAGTTCTTC.

This clonotype was detected a few times. The chain combines TRBV7-9 with TRBJ2-7; D not certain. Germline CDR1 reads SEHNR; CDR2 reads FQNEAQ (reference sequence). V lost 6 bases to trimming and J lost 0 bases, with 6 bases between them. The CDR3 runs 12 residues. CDR3 DNA: TGTGCCAGCAGTTTTAGCTCCTACGAGCAGTACGTC. Encoded protein: CASSFSSYEQYV.

This clonotype has a handful of counts. The chain recombines TRBV7-2 with TRBJ2-7; unclear D gene. Germline V gene lookup returns CDR1 SGHTA and CDR2 FQGNSA. V shed 5 bases and J shed 6 bases, with 17 bases lying between them. This CDR3 has 14 residues. The CDR3 DNA follows: TGTGCCAGCAGCCCCTCCCTGTCGTACGTCGAGCAGTACGTC. Protein product: CASSPSLSYVEQYV.

The chain is built from TRBV4-1 and TRBJ1-2, with a possible D match to TRBD1 (5 bases). Germline CDR1 MGHRA, CDR2 YSYEKL. This CDR3 contains 15 residues. Deletions cut 2 bases from V and 4 bases from J, with 14 bases between. The CDR3 bases are TGCGCCAGCAGCCAACAGACGGCGAGGGGCTATGGCTACACCTTC. It is translated as CASSQQTARGYGYTF.

This clonotype has at least ten counts. The CDR3 DNA follows: TGTGCCAGCAGACCCCTGAGCTCCTACAATGAGCAGTTCTTC. Translation gives CASRPLSSYNEQFF. The gene calls are TRBV9 and TRBJ2-1; no firm D call. There are 14 residues in the CDR3. Deletions cut 5 bases from V and 0 bases from J, with 9 bases between. Looked up from germline, CDR1 is SGDLS and CDR2 is YYNGEE.

This clonotype was recorded once. For the CDR3, the DNA is TGCGCCAGCAGCCAAGGCTTGGACAGGAGCAATGAAAAACTGTTTTTT. Protein sequence: CASSQGLDRSNEKLFF. The chain couples TRBV4-3 to TRBJ1-4; TRBD1 aligns across 7 bases. J gave up 5 bases and V 1 base, and 7 bases lay outside the gene matches. The CDR3 runs 16 residues. Germline-derived CDR1 and CDR2 are LGHNA and YSLEER.

V usage is TRBV20-1 and J usage is TRBJ2-1; maybe TRBD1 (6 bases). The germline V gene has CDR1 DFQATT and CDR2 SNEGSKA (reference sequence). V lost 6 bases, J lost 0 bases, and 9 bases lay in between. The CDR3 length is 13 residues. CDR3 region: CSATGSSYNEQFF. The CDR3 DNA reads TGCAGTGCCACAGGGAGCTCCTACAATGAGCAGTTCTTC.

This clonotype was detected many times. The chain employs TRBV12-3 or TRBV12-4 and TRBJ1-1; 7 nucleotides match TRBD1. V shed 3 bases and J 5 bases; nucleotides not matched to a gene: 3. This CDR3 comprises 13 residues. The CDR3 region is CASSFQGGTEAFF. The CDR3 DNA sequence: TGTGCCAGCAGTTTTCAGGGGGGAACTGAAGCTTTCTTT.

CDR3 sequence: CASSYSVGIYSYGYTF. The CDR3 nucleotides read TGCGCCAGCAGCTATTCGGTAGGGATCTACAGCTATGGCTACACCTTC. The J gene is TRBJ1-2, the V gene TRBV5-1; no definite D call. V was trimmed by 3 bases and J by 4 bases, leaving 19 bases between them. The CDR3 has 16 residues. Germline V CDR1 and CDR2: SGHRS, YFSETQ.

A few counts support this clonotype. The chain combines TRBV18 with TRBJ2-5; TRBD1 aligns across 9 bases. V shed 4 bases and J 4 bases; nucleotides not matched to a gene: 4. The CDR3 extends over 14 amino acids. CDR1 and CDR2 from the germline V gene are KGHSH and LQKENI. CDR3 coding DNA: TGTGCCAGCTCACAAGGGACAGGGCCAGAGACCCAGTACTTC. Translation: CASSQGTGPETQYF.

The chain recombines TRBV7-2 with TRBJ1-5; 7 nucleotides line up with TRBD1. The CDR3 is 16 amino acids. Looked up from germline, CDR1 is SGHTA and CDR2 is FQGNSA. V was pared by 1 base and J by 4 bases, with 7 bases of the junction left unmatched. CDR3 bases: TGTGCCAGCAGCTTAGGCAGACAGGGTGGAAATCAGCCCCAGCATTTT. Translation: CASSLGRQGGNQPQHF.

This clonotype was seen more than once but under ten times. V and J are TRBV5-1 and TRBJ2-7, with D possibly matching TRBD1 (6 bases). Trimming took off 7 bases at V and 8 bases at J, with 16 bases between the two ends. Germline assignment: CDR1 SGHRS and CDR2 YFSETQ. This CDR3 has 12 amino acids. This CDR3 reads CASRQDSTKQYF. The CDR3 bases are TGCGCCAGCCGCCAGGACAGCACGAAGCAGTACTTC.

This clonotype appeared many times. The chain recombines TRBV2 with TRBJ2-1; maybe TRBD2 (6 bases). The CDR3 runs to 13 residues. V was pared by 8 bases and J by 4 bases, with 12 bases between. Germline V gene lookup returns CDR1 SNHLY and CDR2 FYNNEI. The CDR3, as DNA: TGTGCCAGCCTCGGGGGAAGTTACAATGAGCAGTTCTTC. Its translation: CASLGGSYNEQFF.

The J gene is TRBJ2-5, the V gene TRBV6-6; tentatively, D is TRBD1 or TRBD2 (5 bases each). This CDR3 spans 15 amino acids. Germline V gene sequence: CDR1 MNHNY, CDR2 SVGAGI (reference sequence). V lost 4 bases and J lost 5, with 17 bases in between. The chain's CDR3 is CASSSPSGTRETQYF. CDR3 sequence (DNA): TGTGCCAGCAGTTCTCCGAGTGGGACGAGGGAGACCCAGTACTTC.

The chain has TRBV10-3 and TRBJ1-1; D is undetermined. In germline, CDR1 is ENHRY, CDR2 SYGVKD. The CDR3 contains 13 residues. Trimming took 7 bases from V and 4 from J, leaving 13 bases between them. CDR3 in DNA: TGTGCCATCAAATCCCCCTGGGGCACTGAAGCTTTCTTT. Residues: CAIKSPWGTEAFF.

The V and J genes are TRBV11-2 and TRBJ2-7; 11 positions agree with TRBD2. Germline V gives CDR1 SGHAT, CDR2 FQNNGV. There are 15 residues in the CDR3. The ends lost 5 bases at V and 2 bases at J; junction bases unmatched: 5. The CDR3: CASSPKLAGAYEQYF. The CDR3 coding sequence is TGTGCCAGCAGCCCGAAACTAGCGGGAGCCTACGAGCAGTACTTC.